Included here is one T cell receptor beta chain sequence, with context. What it binds is not known. The CDR3 runs 14 residues. V was cut by 2 bases and J by 4 bases, with 11 bases left in between. In germline, CDR1 is KGHSH, CDR2 LQKENI. The data were produced by immunoSEQ multiplex PCR, yet TCRdb's version contains in-frame clones alone and is incomplete. The sample yields some 50,000 clones, around 84% seen once. These data originate in a study of T cell responses to AZD1222 COVID-19 vaccine. Study observations and caveats: Seropositive AZD1222 recipients at baseline numbered only five or six.

The receptor was isolated from an adult in good health. The V gene is TRBV18, the J gene TRBJ1-1; the D gene is possibly TRBD1 (6 bases). The sequencing used peripheral blood, collected on day 0 of AZD1222 vaccination. The CDR3 is CASSPTGGGTEAFF. The DNA for the CDR3 is TGTGCCAGCTCACCAACGGGGGGCGGCACTGAAGCTTTCTTT.